Presented here are 15 T cell receptor beta chains from one specimen sequenced in a study of blood T cells in healthy people across ages. Combining a sample-barcoded 5' primer with a J-beta primer mix, a second PCR ran for roughly 6 to 12 cycles. TCRdb reanalysed the 5' RACE reads using MiXCR and keeps one entry per CDR3 protein. The table includes about a million distinct CDR3 sequences, roughly 51% detected once. Sequenced input: blood. The origin of the receptors is a woman aged 55-70 years in good health.

This clonotype was picked up many times. V and J are TRBV20-1 and TRBJ2-1; TRBD2 is a possible D gene (7 bases). The CDR3 has 14 amino acids. Trimming pared 3 bases from V and 10 bases from J, leaving 19 bases between. The V gene's germline CDR1 is DFQATT and CDR2 SNEGSKA (reference sequence). The DNA for the CDR3 is TGCAGTGCTAGTGCGGGGGCCCGATCTGGGGAGCAGTTCTTC. This codes for CSASAGARSGEQFF.

Only a few counts were recorded for this clonotype. The CDR3 is CASKGLPVRYEQYF. CDR3 coding DNA: TGTGCCAGCAAGGGACTCCCAGTTCGCTACGAGCAGTACTTC. This chain uses TRBV2 with TRBJ2-4; a weak D match, TRBD2 (6 bases). With the DNA end fitting TRBJ2-7 better, the J assignment may be wrong. CDR1 is SNHLY and CDR2 is FYNNEI in the germline V gene. The length of the CDR3 is 14 residues.

CDR3 region: CASSVGGGATDTQYF. The CDR3 DNA is TGTGCCAGCAGCGTAGGGGGAGGGGCGACAGATACGCAGTATTTT. This sequence joins TRBV9 and TRBJ2-3, with 7 bases lining up with TRBD2. The V gene's germline CDR1 is SGDLS and CDR2 YYNGEE. The CDR3 spans 15 residues. V was pared by 0 bases and J by 3 bases, with 4 bases of the junction left unmatched.

This clonotype has a handful of counts. The V call is TRBV7-2, the J call TRBJ2-7; D is undetermined. Trimming removed 1 base at V and 4 bases at J, with 11 bases between. The CDR3 covers 14 residues. Germline CDR1 is SGHTA and CDR2 is FQGNSA. CDR3 in amino acids: CASSLELLSYEQYF. CDR3 nucleotides: TGTGCCAGCAGCTTAGAACTGTTATCGTACGAGCAGTACTTC. Full variable domain (outside the CDR3, taken from reference TRBV7-2 and TRBJ2-7): GAGVSQSPSNKVTEKGKDVELRCDPISGHTALYWYRQSLGQGLEFLIYFQGNSAPDKSGLPSDRFSAERTGGSVSTLTIQRTQQEDSAVYLCASSLELLSYEQYFGPGTRLTVT.

This clonotype was detected only a few times. The chain is built from TRBV28 and TRBJ2-4; TRBD1 matches at 11 bases. CDR3 length: 17 amino acids. V was pared by 5 bases and J by 2 bases, with 8 bases of the junction left unmatched. Germline lookup yields CDR1 MDHEN and CDR2 SYDVKM. CDR3 sequence: CASSVIGTGGTKNIQYF. For the CDR3, the DNA is TGTGCCAGCAGTGTTATCGGGACAGGGGGAACCAAAAACATTCAGTACTTC.

This sequence joins TRBV20-1 and TRBJ2-1, with TRBD2 matching over 10 bases. Germline-derived CDR1 and CDR2 are DFQATT and SNEGSKA (reference sequence). J lost 6 bases, V lost 6 bases, and 8 bases had no gene match. The CDR3 extends over 14 amino acids. The CDR3 DNA reads TGCAGTGCACCACTAGCGGGAAGCATCAATGAGCAGTTCTTC. Residues: CSAPLAGSINEQFF.

CDR3 bases: TGCAGTGCTAGCCCCATTAATTTGCGTGACTCCAATGAGCAGTTCTTC. Translating gives CSASPINLRDSNEQFF. The chain combines TRBV20-1 with TRBJ2-1; D gene unclear. CDR3 size: 16 residues. In germline, CDR1 is DFQATT, CDR2 SNEGSKA (reference sequence). The V gene lost 3 bases and the J gene lost 6 bases, with 21 bases spanning the gap.

The genes are TRBV27 and TRBJ1-2; D might be TRBD1 (6 bases). With 5 bases removed from V and 5 bases from J, the gap between germline ends came to 18 bases. CDR3 size: 15 residues. Germline V lookup: CDR1 MNHEY, CDR2 SMNVEV (reference sequence). This CDR3 is CASSQGQSRRYGYTF. The CDR3 DNA is TGTGCCAGCAGTCAAGGACAGTCTCGCCGGTATGGCTACACCTTC.

The chain carries TRBV29-1 and TRBJ2-3, with unresolved D. This CDR3 is built from 13 residues. V was clipped by 4 bases and J by 0 bases, with 8 bases between them. Germline loops: CDR1 SQVTM, CDR2 ANQGSEA. The CDR3 protein is CSVAVWSTDTQYF. In nucleotides, the CDR3 is TGCAGCGTTGCAGTCTGGAGCACAGATACGCAGTATTTT.

The genes are TRBV20-1 and TRBJ2-7; TRBD1 matches 9 bases. The CDR3 runs 15 residues. V lost 3 bases, J lost 2 bases, and 8 bases stayed unmatched. Germline lookup yields CDR1 DFQATT and CDR2 SNEGSKA (reference sequence). The CDR3 reads CSASVPGTGTYEQYF. DNA of the CDR3: TGCAGTGCTAGTGTACCCGGGACAGGGACCTACGAGCAGTACTTC.

The gene calls are TRBV10-3 and TRBJ2-3, with D possibly called TRBD1 or TRBD2 (5 bases each). Deletions cut 10 bases from V and 4 bases from J, with 18 bases between. Germline lookup yields CDR1 ENHRY and CDR2 SYGVKD. This CDR3 is built from 14 residues. CDR3 bases: TGTGCCACCAAGGACGGGGCCGGCGCAGATACGCAGTATTTT. It encodes CATKDGAGADTQYF.

The chain recombines TRBV10-3 with TRBJ2-5; TRBD2 matches at 8 bases. The CDR3 totals 15 residues. The V gene end was trimmed by 9 bases and the J gene end by 11 bases; junction bases not matched to a gene: 20. CDR1 and CDR2 (germline): ENHRY, SYGVKD. Written as DNA, the CDR3 is TGTGCCATTAATCCAGCGGGAGACCTCTACAATGAGCAGTACTTC. The encoded protein is CAINPAGDLYNEQYF.

The chain links TRBV25-1 to TRBJ2-5; 8 bases line up with TRBD1. Germline CDR1 MGHDK, CDR2 SYGVNS. There are 13 residues in the CDR3. The junction had 4 bases not matched to a gene; V was cut back by 5 bases and J by 5 bases. The CDR3: CASSTDRAETQYF. CDR3 DNA: TGTGCCAGCAGTACGGACAGGGCTGAGACCCAGTACTTC. Complete variable domain (other parts from reference TRBV25-1 and TRBJ2-5): EADIYQTPRYLVIGTGKKITLECSQTMGHDKMYWYQQDPGMELHLIHYSYGVNSTEKGDLSSESTVSRIRTEHFPLTLESARPSHTSQYLCASSTDRAETQYFGPGTRLLVL.

The chain combines TRBV4-3 with TRBJ2-7; the D gene is possibly TRBD2 (5 bases). The germline CDR1 and CDR2 sequences are LGHNA and YSLEER. The CDR3 length is 17 residues. The ends were cut back, 0 bases at V and 0 bases at J, with 15 bases in the middle. The CDR3 bases are TGCGCCAGCAGCCAAGAGGTGCGCGGGTCGTCCTCCTACGAGCAGTACTTC. It encodes CASSQEVRGSSSYEQYF.

The V call is TRBV7-8, the J call TRBJ1-2, with D possibly matching TRBD1 (5 bases). V was pared by 5 bases and J by 6 bases, with 16 bases between. Germline V CDR1 and CDR2: SGHVS, FQNEAQ. This CDR3 region has 14 residues. The CDR3 region has the DNA TGTGCCAGCAGCCGGAGGGAGGGGAGGGATGGCTACACCTTC. It codes for CASSRREGRDGYTF. Full variable domain (remainder filled in from reference TRBV7-8 and TRBJ1-2): GAGVSQSPRYKVAKRGQDVALRCDPISGHVSLFWYQQALGQGPEFLTYFQNEAQLDKSGLPSDRFFAERPEGSVSTLKIQRTQQEDSAVYLCASSRREGRDGYTFGSGTRLTVV.